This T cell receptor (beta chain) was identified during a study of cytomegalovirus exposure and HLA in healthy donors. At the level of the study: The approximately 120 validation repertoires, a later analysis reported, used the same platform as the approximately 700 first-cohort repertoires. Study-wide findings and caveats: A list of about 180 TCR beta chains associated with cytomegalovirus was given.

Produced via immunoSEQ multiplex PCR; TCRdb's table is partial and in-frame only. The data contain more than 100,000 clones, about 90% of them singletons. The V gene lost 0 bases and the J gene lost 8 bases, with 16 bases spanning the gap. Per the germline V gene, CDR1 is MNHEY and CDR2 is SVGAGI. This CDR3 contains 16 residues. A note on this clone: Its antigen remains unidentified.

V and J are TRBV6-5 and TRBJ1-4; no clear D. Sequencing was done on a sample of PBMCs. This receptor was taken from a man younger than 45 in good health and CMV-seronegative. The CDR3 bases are TGTGCCAGCAGTTACTCCTCCGGGATTTCGGGGGAAAAACTGTTTTTT. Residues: CASSYSSGISGEKLFF.